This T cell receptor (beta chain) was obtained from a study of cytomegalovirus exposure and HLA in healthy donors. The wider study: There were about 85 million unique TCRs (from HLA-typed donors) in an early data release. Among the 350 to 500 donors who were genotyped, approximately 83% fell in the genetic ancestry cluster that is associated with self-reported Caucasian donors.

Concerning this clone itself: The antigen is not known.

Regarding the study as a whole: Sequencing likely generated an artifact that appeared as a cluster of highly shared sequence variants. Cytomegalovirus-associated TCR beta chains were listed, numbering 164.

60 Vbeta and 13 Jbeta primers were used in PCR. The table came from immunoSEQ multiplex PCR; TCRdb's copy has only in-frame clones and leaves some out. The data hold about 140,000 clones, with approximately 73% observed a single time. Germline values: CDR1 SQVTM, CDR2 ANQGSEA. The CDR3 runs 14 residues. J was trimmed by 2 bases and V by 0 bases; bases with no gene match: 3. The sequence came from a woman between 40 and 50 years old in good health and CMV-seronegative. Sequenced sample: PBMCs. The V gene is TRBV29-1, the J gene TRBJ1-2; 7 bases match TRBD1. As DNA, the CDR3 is TGCAGCGTTGAAGACCGGGGACAGAACTATGGCTACACCTTC. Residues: CSVEDRGQNYGYTF.